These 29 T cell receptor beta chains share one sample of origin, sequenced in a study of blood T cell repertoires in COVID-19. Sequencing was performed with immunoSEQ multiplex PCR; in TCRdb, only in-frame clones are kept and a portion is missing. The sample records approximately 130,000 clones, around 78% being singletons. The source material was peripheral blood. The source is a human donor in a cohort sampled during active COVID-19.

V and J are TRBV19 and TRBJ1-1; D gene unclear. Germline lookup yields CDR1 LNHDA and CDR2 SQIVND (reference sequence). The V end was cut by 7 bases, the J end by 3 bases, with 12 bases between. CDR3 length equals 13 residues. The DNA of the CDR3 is TGTGCCAGTATGCCTCGCGATGACACTGAAGCTTTCTTT. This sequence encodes CASMPRDDTEAFF. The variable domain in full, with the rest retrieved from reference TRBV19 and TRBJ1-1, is DGGITQSPKYLFRKEGQNVTLSCEQNLNHDAMYWYRQDPGQGLRLIYYSQIVNDFQKGDIAEGYSVSREKKESFPLTVTSAQKNPTAFYLCASMPRDDTEAFFGQGTRLTVV.

CDR3 sequence reads: CASSPGTARGMNTEAFF. The CDR3 nucleotides read TGTGCCAGCAGCCCGGGGACAGCCAGGGGGATGAACACTGAAGCTTTCTTT. The chain carries TRBV5-4 and TRBJ1-1; 7 bases map to TRBD1. The CDR3 sequence is 17 residues long. Germline trimming cut 4 bases from V and 0 bases from J; bases unmatched to any gene: 12. Germline CDR1 and CDR2: SGHNT and YYREEE (reference sequence).

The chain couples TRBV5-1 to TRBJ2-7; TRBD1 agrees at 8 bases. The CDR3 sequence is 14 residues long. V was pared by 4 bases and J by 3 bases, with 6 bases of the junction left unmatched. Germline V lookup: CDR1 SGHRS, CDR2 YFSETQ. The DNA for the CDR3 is TGCGCCAGCAGCAGAACAGGGGGTAACTACGAGCAGTACTTC. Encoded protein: CASSRTGGNYEQYF. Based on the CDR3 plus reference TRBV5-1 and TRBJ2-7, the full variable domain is KAGVTQTPRYLIKTRGQQVTLSCSPISGHRSVSWYQQTPGQGLQFLFEYFSETQRNKGNFPGRFSGRQFSNSRSEMNVSTLELGDSALYLCASSRTGGNYEQYFGPGTRLTVT.

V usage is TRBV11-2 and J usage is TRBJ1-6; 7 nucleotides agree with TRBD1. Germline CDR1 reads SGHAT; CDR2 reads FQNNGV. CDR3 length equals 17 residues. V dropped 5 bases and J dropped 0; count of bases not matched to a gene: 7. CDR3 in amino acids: CASSVSTGISYNSPLHF. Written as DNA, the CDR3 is TGTGCCAGCAGCGTATCGACAGGGATCTCCTATAATTCACCCCTCCACTTT.

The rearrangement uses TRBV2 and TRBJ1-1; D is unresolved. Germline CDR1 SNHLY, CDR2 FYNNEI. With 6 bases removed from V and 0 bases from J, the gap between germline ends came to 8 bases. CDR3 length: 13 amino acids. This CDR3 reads CASRRELNTEAFF. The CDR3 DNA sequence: TGTGCCAGCAGGCGGGAACTGAACACTGAAGCTTTCTTT.

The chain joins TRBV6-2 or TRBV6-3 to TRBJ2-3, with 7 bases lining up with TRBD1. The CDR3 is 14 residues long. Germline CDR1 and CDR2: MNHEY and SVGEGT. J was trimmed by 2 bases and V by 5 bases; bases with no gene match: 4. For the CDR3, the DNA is TGTGCCAGCAGTCGGGACAGCTTCACAGATACGCAGTATTTT. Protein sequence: CASSRDSFTDTQYF.

The CDR3 nucleotides are TGTGCCACGCACAGGGGTATAGGGTATAGCAATCAGCCCCAGCATTTT. Protein product: CATHRGIGYSNQPQHF. The rearrangement links TRBV28 to TRBJ1-5, with TRBD1 matching 7 bases. Germline V CDR1 and CDR2: MDHEN, SYDVKM. This CDR3 region has 16 residues. V shed 10 bases, J shed 0 bases, and the junction held 12 bases outside the gene matches.

For the CDR3, the DNA is TGCGCCAGCAGCTTGGGTTTGGGGGGACAGACCTACGAGCAGTACTTC. Its translation: CASSLGLGGQTYEQYF. The chain employs TRBV5-1 and TRBJ2-7, with D possibly matching TRBD1 (7 bases). V lost 0 bases to trimming and J lost 2 bases, with 15 bases between them. The CDR3 length is 16 residues. The germline V gene has CDR1 SGHRS and CDR2 YFSETQ.

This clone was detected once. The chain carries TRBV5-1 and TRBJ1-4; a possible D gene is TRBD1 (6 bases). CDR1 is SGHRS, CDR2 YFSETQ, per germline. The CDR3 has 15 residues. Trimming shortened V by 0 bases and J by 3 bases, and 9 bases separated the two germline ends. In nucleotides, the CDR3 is TGCGCCAGCAGCTTGGCCAGGGGAGCTAATGAAAAACTGTTTTTT. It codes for CASSLARGANEKLFF.

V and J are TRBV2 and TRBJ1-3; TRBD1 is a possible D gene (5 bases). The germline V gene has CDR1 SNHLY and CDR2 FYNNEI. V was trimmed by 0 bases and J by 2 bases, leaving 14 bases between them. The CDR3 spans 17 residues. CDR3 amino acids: CASSEALYRTPGNTIYF. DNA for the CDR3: TGTGCCAGCAGTGAAGCCCTTTACCGGACACCTGGAAACACCATATATTTT.

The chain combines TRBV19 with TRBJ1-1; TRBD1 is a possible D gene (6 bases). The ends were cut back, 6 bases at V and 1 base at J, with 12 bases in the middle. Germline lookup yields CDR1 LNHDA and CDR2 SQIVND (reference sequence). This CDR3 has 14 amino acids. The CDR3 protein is CASRSRGWNTEAFF. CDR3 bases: TGTGCCAGTAGAAGCAGGGGATGGAACACTGAAGCTTTCTTT.

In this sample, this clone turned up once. In DNA, the CDR3 is TGCGCCAGCAGACCCGGGACAGGGATCTACGAGCAGTACTTC. It encodes CASRPGTGIYEQYF. The rearrangement uses TRBV10-2 and TRBJ2-7, with 9 nucleotides matching TRBD1. The junction had 6 bases not matched to a gene; V was cut back by 6 bases and J by 3 bases. The CDR3 runs to 14 residues. Germline V gene data show CDR1 as WSHSY and CDR2 as SAAADI.

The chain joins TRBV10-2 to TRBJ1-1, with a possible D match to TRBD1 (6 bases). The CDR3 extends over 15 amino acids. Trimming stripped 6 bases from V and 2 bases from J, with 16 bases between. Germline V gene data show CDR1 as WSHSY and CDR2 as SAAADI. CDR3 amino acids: CASRTPEQGNTEAFF. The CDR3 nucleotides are TGCGCCAGCAGGACACCGGAACAGGGAAACACTGAAGCTTTCTTT.

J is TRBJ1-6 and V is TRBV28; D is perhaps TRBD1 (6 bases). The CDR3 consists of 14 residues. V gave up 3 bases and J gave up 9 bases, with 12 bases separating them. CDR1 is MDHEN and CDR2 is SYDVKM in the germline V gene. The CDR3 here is CASSFPGGGSPLHF. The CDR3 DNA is TGTGCCAGCAGTTTTCCGGGGGGCGGTTCACCCCTCCACTTT.

CDR3 protein: CASSVAGRASTNEKLFF. CDR3 sequence (DNA): TGTGCCAGCAGCGTAGCAGGCAGGGCCTCAACTAATGAAAAACTGTTTTTT. The rearrangement joins TRBV9 to TRBJ1-4, with D maybe TRBD1 (5 bases). The germline gives CDR1 SGDLS, CDR2 YYNGEE. V was pared by 0 bases and J by 0 bases, with 12 bases between. The CDR3 is 17 residues long.

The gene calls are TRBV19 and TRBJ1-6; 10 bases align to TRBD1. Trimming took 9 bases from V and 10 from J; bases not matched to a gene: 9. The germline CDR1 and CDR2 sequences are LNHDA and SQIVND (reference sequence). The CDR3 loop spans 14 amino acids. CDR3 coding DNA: TGTGCCAGCAGAGAGACAGGGGGCGGATCACCCCTCCACTTT. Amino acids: CASRETGGGSPLHF.

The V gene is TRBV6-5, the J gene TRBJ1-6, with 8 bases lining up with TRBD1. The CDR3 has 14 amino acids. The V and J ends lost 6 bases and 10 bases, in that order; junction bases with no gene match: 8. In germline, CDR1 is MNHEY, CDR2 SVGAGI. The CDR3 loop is CASSSGTGESPLHF. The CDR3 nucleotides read TGTGCCAGCAGCTCAGGGACAGGAGAGTCACCCCTCCACTTT.

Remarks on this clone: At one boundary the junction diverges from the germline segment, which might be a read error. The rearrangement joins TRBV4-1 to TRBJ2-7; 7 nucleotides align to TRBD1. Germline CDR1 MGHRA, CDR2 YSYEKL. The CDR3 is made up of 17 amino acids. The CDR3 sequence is CASSQDPGWGRQGERYF. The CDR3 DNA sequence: TGCGCCAGCAGCCAAGATCCCGGATGGGGCCGACAGGGAGAGCGGTACTTC.

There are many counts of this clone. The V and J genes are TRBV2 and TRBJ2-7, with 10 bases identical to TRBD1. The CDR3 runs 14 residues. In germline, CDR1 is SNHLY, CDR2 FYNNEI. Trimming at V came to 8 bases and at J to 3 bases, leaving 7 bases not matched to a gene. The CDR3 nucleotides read TGTGCCAGCCGCAGGTGGACAGGGGGCTACGAGCAGTACTTC. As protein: CASRRWTGGYEQYF.

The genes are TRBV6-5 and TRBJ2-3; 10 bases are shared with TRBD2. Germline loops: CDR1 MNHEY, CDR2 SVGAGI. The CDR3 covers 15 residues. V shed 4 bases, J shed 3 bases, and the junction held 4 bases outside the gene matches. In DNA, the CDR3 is TGTGCCAGCAGTTCTAGCGGGGGAAAAACAGATACGCAGTATTTT. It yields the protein CASSSSGGKTDTQYF.

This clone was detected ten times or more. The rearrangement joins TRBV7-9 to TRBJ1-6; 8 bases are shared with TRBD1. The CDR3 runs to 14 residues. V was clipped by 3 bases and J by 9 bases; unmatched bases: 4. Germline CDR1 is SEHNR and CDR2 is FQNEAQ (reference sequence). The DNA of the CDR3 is TGTGCCAGCAGCTTCACAGGGGGGTCTTCACCCCTCCACTTT. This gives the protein CASSFTGGSSPLHF.

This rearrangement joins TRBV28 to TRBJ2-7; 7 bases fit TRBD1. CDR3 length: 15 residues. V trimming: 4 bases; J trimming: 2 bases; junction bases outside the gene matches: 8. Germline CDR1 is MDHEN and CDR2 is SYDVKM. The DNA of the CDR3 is TGTGCCAGCAGTTCCCCACAAACAGGGGCCTACGAGCAGTACTTC. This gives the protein CASSSPQTGAYEQYF.

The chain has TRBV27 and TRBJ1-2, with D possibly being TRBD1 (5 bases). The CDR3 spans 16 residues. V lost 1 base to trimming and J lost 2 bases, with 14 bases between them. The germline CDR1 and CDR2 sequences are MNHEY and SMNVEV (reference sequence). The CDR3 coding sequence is TGTGCCAGCAGTTTATTTGCGGGGACCGGGAACTATGGCTACACCTTC. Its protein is CASSLFAGTGNYGYTF.

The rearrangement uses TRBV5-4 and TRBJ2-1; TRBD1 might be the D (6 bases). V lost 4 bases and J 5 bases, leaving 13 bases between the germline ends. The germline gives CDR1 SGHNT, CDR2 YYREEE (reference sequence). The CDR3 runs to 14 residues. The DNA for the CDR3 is TGTGCCAGCAGCCCCCGGGACACCCACAATGAGCAGTTCTTC. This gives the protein CASSPRDTHNEQFF.

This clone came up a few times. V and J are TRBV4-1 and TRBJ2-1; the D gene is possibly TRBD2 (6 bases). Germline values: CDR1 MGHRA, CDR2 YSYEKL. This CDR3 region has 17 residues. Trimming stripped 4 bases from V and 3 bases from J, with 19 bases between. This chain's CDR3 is CASSPPLRETNYNEQFF. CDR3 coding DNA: TGCGCCAGCAGCCCCCCCCTTCGGGAGACTAACTACAATGAGCAGTTCTTC.

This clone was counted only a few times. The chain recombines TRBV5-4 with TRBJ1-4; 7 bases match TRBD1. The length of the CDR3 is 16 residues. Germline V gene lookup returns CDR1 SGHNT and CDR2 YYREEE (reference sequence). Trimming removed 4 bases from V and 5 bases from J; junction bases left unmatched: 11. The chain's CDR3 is CASSLRTGHSNEKLFF. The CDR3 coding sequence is TGTGCCAGCAGCCTTCGGACAGGCCACTCCAATGAAAAACTGTTTTTT. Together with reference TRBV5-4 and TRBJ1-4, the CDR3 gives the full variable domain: ETGVTQSPTHLIKTRGQQVTLRCSSQSGHNTVSWYQQALGQGPQFIFQYYREEENGRGNFPPRFSGLQFPNYSSELNVNALELDDSALYLCASSLRTGHSNEKLFFGSGTQLSVL.

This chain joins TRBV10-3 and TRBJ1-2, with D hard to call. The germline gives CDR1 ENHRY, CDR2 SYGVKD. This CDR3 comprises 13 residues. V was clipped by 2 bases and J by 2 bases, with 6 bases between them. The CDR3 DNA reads TGTGCCATCAGTGAGGGAGGGAACTATGGCTACACCTTC. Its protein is CAISEGGNYGYTF.

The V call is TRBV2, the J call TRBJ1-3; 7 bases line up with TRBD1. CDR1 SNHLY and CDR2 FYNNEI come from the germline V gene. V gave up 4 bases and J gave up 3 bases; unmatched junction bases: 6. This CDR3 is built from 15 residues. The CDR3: CASSALTGIGNTIYF. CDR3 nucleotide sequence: TGTGCCAGCAGTGCCTTGACAGGGATTGGAAACACCATATATTTT.

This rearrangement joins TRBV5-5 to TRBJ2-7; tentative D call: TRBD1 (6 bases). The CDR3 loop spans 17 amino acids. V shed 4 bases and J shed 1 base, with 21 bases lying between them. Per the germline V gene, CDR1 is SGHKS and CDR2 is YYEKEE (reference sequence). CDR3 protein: CASSPYDDRQRSYEQYF. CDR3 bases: TGTGCCAGCAGCCCATACGACGACAGGCAAAGATCCTACGAGCAGTACTTC. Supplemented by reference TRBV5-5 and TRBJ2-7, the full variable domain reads DAGVTQSPTHLIKTRGQQVTLRCSPISGHKSVSWYQQVLGQGPQFIFQYYEKEERGRGNFPDRFSARQFPNYSSELNVNALLLGDSALYLCASSPYDDRQRSYEQYFGPGTRLTVT.